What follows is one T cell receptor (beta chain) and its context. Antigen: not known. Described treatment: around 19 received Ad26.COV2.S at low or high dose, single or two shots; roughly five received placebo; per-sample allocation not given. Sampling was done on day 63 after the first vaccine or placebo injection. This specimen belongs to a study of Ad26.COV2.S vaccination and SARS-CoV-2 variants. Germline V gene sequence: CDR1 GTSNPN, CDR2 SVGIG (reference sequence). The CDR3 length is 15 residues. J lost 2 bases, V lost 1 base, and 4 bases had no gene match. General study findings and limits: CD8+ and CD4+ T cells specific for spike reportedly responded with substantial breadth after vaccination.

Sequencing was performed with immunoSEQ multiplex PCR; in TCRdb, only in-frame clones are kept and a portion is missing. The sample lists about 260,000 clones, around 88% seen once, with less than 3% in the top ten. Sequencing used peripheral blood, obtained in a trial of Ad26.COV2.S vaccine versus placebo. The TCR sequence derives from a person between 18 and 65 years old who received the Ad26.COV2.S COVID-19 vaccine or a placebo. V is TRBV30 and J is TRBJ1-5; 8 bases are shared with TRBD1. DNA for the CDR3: TGTGCCTGGAGTGGCCCAGGGGGCGGCAATCAGCCCCAGCATTTT. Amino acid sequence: CAWSGPGGGNQPQHF.